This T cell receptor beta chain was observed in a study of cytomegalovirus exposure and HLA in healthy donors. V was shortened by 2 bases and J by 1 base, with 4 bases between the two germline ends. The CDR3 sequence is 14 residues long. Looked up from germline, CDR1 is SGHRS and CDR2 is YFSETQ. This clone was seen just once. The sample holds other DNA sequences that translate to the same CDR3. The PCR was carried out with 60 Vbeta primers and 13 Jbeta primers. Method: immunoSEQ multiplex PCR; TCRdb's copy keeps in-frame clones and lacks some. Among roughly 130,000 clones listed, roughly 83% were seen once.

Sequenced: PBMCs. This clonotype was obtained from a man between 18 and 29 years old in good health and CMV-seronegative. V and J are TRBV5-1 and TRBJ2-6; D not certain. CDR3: CASSFLSGANVLTF. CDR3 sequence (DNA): TGCGCCAGCAGCTTTCTTTCTGGGGCCAACGTCCTGACTTTC.